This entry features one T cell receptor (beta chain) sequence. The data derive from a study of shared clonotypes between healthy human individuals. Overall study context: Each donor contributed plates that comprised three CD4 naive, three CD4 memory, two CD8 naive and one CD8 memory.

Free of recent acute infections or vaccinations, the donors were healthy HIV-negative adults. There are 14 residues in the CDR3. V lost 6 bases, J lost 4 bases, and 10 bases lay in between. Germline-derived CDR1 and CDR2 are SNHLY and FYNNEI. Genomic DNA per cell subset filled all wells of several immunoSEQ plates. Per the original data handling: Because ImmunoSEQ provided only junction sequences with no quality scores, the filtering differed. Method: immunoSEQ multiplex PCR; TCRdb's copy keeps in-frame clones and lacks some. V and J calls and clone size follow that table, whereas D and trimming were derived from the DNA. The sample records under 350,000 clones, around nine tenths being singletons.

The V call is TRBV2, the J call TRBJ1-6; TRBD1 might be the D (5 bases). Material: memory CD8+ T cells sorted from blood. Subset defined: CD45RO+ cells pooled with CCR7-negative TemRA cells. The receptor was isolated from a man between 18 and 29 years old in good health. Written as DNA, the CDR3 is TGTGCCAGCAGCCTGACAGAGTATAATTCACCCCTCCACTTT. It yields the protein CASSLTEYNSPLHF.